Listed here is a single T cell receptor beta chain. Its antigen is as yet unknown. This sample is drawn from a study of CD8+ T cells in alopecia areata. About the research overall: Tofacitinib exposure lasted 6 to 18 months, followed by 6 months off drug. Severity of treated patients was scored by affected scalp percentage.

Treatment reported: oral pan-JAK inhibitor, 5-10 mg twice daily. Once RNA had been extracted, it was reverse transcribed into cDNA to act as the sequencing template. The method was immunoSEQ multiplex PCR; TCRdb's version includes in-frame clones alone and lacks a portion of them. The table shows roughly 120,000 clones, with about 50% occurring only once. The CDR3 totals 16 residues. The ends lost 5 bases at V and 2 bases at J; junction bases unmatched: 9. CDR1 is SGHAT, CDR2 FQNNGV, per germline. Whole-study results and caveats: Tofacitinib significantly lowered scalp clonality and expanded CD8+ clones among the top 100.

This TCR was sampled from a human donor with alopecia areata. This chain uses TRBV11-2 with TRBJ2-4; TRBD2 aligns across 7 bases. Sequences were derived from CD4+ T cells sorted from blood, sampled at week 4, from a patient treated with tofacitinib. The CDR3 here is CASSPRGRGTKNIQYF. DNA for the CDR3: TGTGCCAGCAGCCCCCGAGGGAGGGGAACCAAAAACATTCAGTACTTC.